This entry concerns a single T cell receptor beta chain. TCRdb reanalysed the 5' RACE reads using MiXCR and keeps one entry per CDR3 protein. Here the sample spans 100,000 to 150,000 distinct CDR3 sequences, about 18% being singletons. This entry comes from a study of T-cell memory formation after mild COVID-19. V was shortened by 2 bases and J by 4 bases, with 7 bases between the two germline ends. The CDR3 is made up of 12 amino acids. The germline CDR1 and CDR2 sequences are SQVTM and ANQGSEA. The chain carries TRBV29-1 and TRBJ2-3; no clear D gene. The sequenced sample was PBMCs or a T cell subset sorted from them (not recorded which). This receptor was obtained from a man aged 18 to 29 who had mild COVID-19 (a few samples of this study predate the infection). Cell type and time point are not known. CDR3 bases: TGCAGCGTTGAACCGCAGGCAGATACGCAGTATTTT. Its translation: CSVEPQADTQYF.